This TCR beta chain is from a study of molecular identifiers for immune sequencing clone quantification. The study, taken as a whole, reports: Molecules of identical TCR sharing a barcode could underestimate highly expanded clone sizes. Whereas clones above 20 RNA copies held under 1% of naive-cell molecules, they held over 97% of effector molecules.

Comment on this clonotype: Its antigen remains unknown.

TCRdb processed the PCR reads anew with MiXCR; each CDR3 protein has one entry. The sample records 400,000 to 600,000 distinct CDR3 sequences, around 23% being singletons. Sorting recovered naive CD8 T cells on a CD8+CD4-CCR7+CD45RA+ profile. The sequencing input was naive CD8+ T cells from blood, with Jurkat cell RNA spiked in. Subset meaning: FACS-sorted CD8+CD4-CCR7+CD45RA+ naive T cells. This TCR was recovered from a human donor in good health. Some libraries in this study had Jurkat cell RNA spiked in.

CDR3 sequence (DNA): TGCGCCAGCAGCCAAACGATTGGGAGCCCCTATGGCTACACCTTC. Protein product: CASSQTIGSPYGYTF. The genes are TRBV4-1 and TRBJ1-2; D ambiguous. Per the germline V gene, CDR1 is MGHRA and CDR2 is YSYEKL. This CDR3 region has 15 residues. Trimming stripped 2 bases from V and 4 bases from J, with 14 bases between.